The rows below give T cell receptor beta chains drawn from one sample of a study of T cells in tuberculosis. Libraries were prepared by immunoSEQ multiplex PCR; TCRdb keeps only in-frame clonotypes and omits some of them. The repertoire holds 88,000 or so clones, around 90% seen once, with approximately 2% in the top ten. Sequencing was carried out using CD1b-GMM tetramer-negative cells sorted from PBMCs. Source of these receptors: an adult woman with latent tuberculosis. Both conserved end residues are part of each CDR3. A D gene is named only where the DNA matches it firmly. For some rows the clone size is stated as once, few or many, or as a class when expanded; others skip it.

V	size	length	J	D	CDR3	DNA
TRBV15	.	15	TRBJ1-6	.	CATSRDRDIGSPLHF	TGTGCCACCAGCAGAGATCGAGACATAGGTTCACCCCTCCACTTT
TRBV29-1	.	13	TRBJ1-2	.	CSVEYRPNYGYTF	TGCAGCGTTGAATACAGACCTAACTATGGCTACACCTTC
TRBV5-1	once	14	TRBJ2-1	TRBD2	CASRPRGGGNEQFF	TGCGCCAGCAGACCTCGGGGGGGCGGCAATGAGCAGTTCTTC
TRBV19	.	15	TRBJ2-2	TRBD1	CASSMDRGGTGELFF	TGTGCCAGTAGTATGGACAGGGGAGGCACCGGGGAGCTGTTTTTT
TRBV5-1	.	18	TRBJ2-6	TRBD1	CASSLVGQGAAGANVLTF	TGCGCCAGCAGCTTGGTGGGACAGGGGGCCGCTGGGGCCAACGTCCTGACTTTC
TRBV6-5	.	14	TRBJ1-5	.	CASSPRQVGQPQHF	TGTGCCAGCAGTCCGCGACAGGTGGGTCAGCCCCAGCATTTT
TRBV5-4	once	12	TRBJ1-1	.	CASSRWTGEAFF	TGTGCCAGCAGCCGTTGGACTGGTGAAGCTTTCTTT
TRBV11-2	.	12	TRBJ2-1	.	CASSLRENEQFF	TGTGCCAGCAGCTTAAGGGAGAATGAGCAGTTCTTC
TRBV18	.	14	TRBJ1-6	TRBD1	CASSRDRDNSPLHF	TGTGCCAGCTCACGGGACAGGGACAATTCACCCCTCCACTTT
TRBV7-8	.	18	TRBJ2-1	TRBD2	CASSLLPTSGGVYNEQFF	TGTGCCAGCAGCCTACTTCCGACTAGCGGGGGGGTCTACAATGAGCAGTTCTTC
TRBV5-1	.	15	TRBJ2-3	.	CASSVEGVGTDTQYF	TGCGCCAGCAGCGTTGAGGGGGTCGGCACAGATACGCAGTATTTT
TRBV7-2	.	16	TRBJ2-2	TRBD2	CASSPRWGGDTGELFF	TGTGCCAGCAGCCCCCGGTGGGGGGGGGACACCGGGGAGCTGTTTTTT
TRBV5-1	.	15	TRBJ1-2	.	CASQGPSPSNYGYTF	TGCGCCAGCCAGGGCCCCAGCCCATCAAACTATGGCTACACCTTC
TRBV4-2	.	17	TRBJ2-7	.	CASSPSKKRQSSYEQYF	TGTGCCAGCAGCCCGAGTAAGAAGAGACAGAGCTCCTACGAGCAGTACTTC
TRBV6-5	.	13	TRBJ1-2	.	CASSYGGIYGYTF	TGTGCCAGCAGTTACGGGGGGATCTATGGCTACACCTTC
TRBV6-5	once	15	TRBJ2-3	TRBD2	CASSPISGGTDTQYF	TGTGCCAGCAGTCCGATTAGCGGGGGCACAGATACGCAGTATTTT
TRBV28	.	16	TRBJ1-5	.	CASSFAGGGSNQPQHF	TGTGCCAGCAGTTTTGCGGGCGGTGGGAGCAATCAGCCCCAGCATTTT
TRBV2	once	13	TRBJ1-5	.	CASSGRGNQPQHF	TGTGCCAGCAGTGGGAGGGGCAATCAGCCCCAGCATTTT
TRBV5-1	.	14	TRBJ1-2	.	CASSLGTATNGYTF	TGCGCCAGCAGCTTGGGGACAGCAACGAATGGCTACACCTTC
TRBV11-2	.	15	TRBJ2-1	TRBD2	CASSRQTSGGGEQFF	TGTGCCAGCAGCCGGCAAACTAGCGGAGGAGGTGAGCAGTTCTTC
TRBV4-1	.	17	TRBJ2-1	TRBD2	CASSQDGLQREGSAQFF	TGCGCCAGCAGCCAAGATGGTCTACAAAGGGAGGGGTCGGCGCAGTTCTTC
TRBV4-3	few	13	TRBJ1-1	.	CASSQEGATEAFF	TGCGCCAGCAGCCAAGAGGGGGCCACTGAAGCTTTCTTT
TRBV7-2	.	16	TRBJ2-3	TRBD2	CASSPAGSGGANTQYF	TGTGCCAGCAGCCCCGCGGGGAGCGGGGGGGCGAATACGCAGTATTTT
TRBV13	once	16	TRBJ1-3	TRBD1	CASSLGQHSSGNTIYF	TGTGCCAGCAGCCTGGGACAGCATAGCTCTGGAAACACCATATATTTT
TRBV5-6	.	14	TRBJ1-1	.	CASSLYTTGTEAFF	TGTGCCAGCAGCCTATATACAACAGGGACTGAAGCTTTCTTT
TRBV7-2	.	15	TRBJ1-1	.	CASSVTDSGHTEAFF	TGTGCCAGCAGCGTAACGGACAGTGGTCACACTGAAGCTTTCTTT
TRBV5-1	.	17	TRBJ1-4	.	CASSLELRGMGNEKLFF	TGCGCCAGCAGCTTGGAACTAAGGGGGATGGGGAATGAAAAACTGTTTTTT
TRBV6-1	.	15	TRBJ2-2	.	CASKSEGGATGELFF	TGTGCCAGCAAGTCTGAGGGGGGGGCAACCGGGGAGCTGTTTTTT
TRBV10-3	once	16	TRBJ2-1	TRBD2	CAISETGLAGPPEQFF	TGTGCCATCAGTGAGACAGGACTAGCGGGGCCTCCGGAGCAGTTCTTC
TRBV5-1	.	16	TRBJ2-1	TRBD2	CASAWKASGGINEQFF	TGCGCCAGCGCATGGAAAGCTAGCGGGGGAATCAATGAGCAGTTCTTC
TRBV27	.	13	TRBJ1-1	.	CASSLAGPTEAFF	TGTGCCAGCAGTTTGGCAGGGCCAACTGAAGCTTTCTTT
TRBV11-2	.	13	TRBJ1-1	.	CASSLMAGTEAFF	TGTGCCAGCAGCCTTATGGCTGGCACTGAAGCTTTCTTT
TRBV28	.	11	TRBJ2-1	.	CASSLSYEQFF	TGTGCCAGCAGTTTATCGTATGAGCAGTTCTTC
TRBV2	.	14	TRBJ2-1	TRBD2	CASNERGGRDEQFF	TGTGCCAGCAACGAGCGGGGGGGCCGCGATGAGCAGTTCTTC
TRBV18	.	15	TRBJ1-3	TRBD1	CASSSDRVSGNTIYF	TGTGCCAGCTCGTCGGACAGGGTCTCTGGAAACACCATATATTTT
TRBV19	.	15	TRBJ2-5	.	CASSRVAGDRETQYF	TGTGCCAGTAGCCGGGTGGCAGGGGATAGGGAGACCCAGTACTTC
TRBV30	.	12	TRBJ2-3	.	CAWRREGATQYF	TGTGCCTGGCGGCGTGAGGGAGCTACGCAGTATTTT
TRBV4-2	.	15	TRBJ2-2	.	CASSQESRINGELFF	TGTGCCAGCAGCCAAGAGTCCCGTATAAACGGGGAGCTGTTTTTT
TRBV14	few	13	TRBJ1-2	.	CASSQVQYYGYTF	TGTGCCAGCAGCCAAGTACAGTACTATGGCTACACCTTC
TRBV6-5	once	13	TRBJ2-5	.	CASSYSTGGPQYF	TGTGCCAGCAGTTACTCGACCGGGGGGCCCCAGTACTTC
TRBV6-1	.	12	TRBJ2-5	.	CASKPGLDTQYF	TGTGCCAGCAAACCGGGTTTAGACACCCAGTACTTC
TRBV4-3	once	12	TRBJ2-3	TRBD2	CASSSSGGTQYF	TGCGCCAGCAGCTCTAGCGGTGGCACGCAGTATTTT
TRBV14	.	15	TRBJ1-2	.	CASSQDRDPAEGYTF	TGTGCCAGCAGCCAAGACAGAGATCCCGCGGAGGGCTACACCTTC
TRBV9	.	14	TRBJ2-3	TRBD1	CASRGSGGSDTQYF	TGTGCCAGCAGGGGCTCAGGGGGTTCAGATACGCAGTATTTT
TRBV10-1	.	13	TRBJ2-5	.	CASSSDTWETRYF	TGCGCCAGCAGTAGCGACACCTGGGAGACCCGGTACTTC
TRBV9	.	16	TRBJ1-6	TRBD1	CASSAYSRQGNSPLHF	TGTGCCAGCAGCGCCTACTCGAGACAGGGGAATTCACCCCTCCACTTT
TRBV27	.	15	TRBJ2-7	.	CASHSGDSITYEQYF	TGTGCCAGCCATAGTGGAGACAGCATTACCTACGAGCAGTACTTC